Below, 6 T cell receptor beta chains from the same sample are listed, as sequenced in a study of T cells in Graves' hyperthyroidism and ophthalmopathy (dated by TCRdb to about 2019). The protocol used for the library was multiplex PCR. The sequencing machine was an Illumina HiSeq 2000. TCR beta CDR3 regions were amplified from RNA transcripts. The TCR CDR3 was subjected to a first round of RT-PCR using the HTBI primer set and the Qiagen OneStep RT-PCR kit. TCRdb took the public reads, trimmed them with fastp at Q25, ran MiXCR for clone calling and kept in-frame beta chains. Rows are unified per CDR3 protein, each entry keeping the most common DNA and genes. Present in this sample are a few hundred thousand distinct CDR3 sequences, roughly a sixth of which were seen just once. The ten largest clones take up under 3.5% of the sample. Specimen: blood. The receptors were sampled from a woman in her 40s with Graves' ophthalmopathy.

This chain connects TRBV5-5 to TRBJ2-1; D is possibly TRBD2 (6 bases). Between the trimmed V and J ends, which lost 1 base and 4 bases, there was a span of 18 bases. Germline CDR1 is SGHKS and CDR2 is YYEKEE (reference sequence). CDR3 length: 17 residues. This CDR3 is CASSLLGDSGIYNEQFF. CDR3 in DNA: TGTGCCAGCAGCTTGTTAGGGGACTCCGGCATTTACAATGAGCAGTTCTTC.

This clonotype was observed a few times. The chain uses TRBV10-3 and TRBJ1-5, with D uncertain. Germline values: CDR1 ENHRY, CDR2 SYGVKD. CDR3 length: 14 residues. Between the trimmed V and J ends, which lost 0 bases and 3 bases, there was a span of 6 bases. Written as DNA, the CDR3 is TGTGCCATCAGTGAGTCGACTCCCAATCAGCCCCAGCATTTT. Protein: CAISESTPNQPQHF.

Worth noting for this clonotype: A much larger clone lies one base from this, so it may be a read error. CDR3 DNA: TGTGCCAGCAGCCATTCGGGATTTGCTTACAATGAGCAGTACTTC. Its translation is CASSHSGFAYNEQYF. J is TRBJ2-1 and V is TRBV14, with a tentative D call TRBD2 (5 bases). Judging by the DNA end, TRBJ2-7 fits better; the J call may be wrong. Germline CDR1 is SGHDN and CDR2 is FVKESK. There are 15 residues in the CDR3.

V is TRBV5-1 and J is TRBJ1-1; D ambiguous. Trimming shortened V by 5 bases and J by 13 bases, and 18 bases separated the two germline ends. Germline V gene sequence: CDR1 SGHRS, CDR2 YFSETQ. The CDR3 consists of 12 residues. CDR3 bases: TGCGCCAGCAGGGATGGACCGGAAAAGGATTTCTTT. This codes for CASRDGPEKDFF.

This clonotype has a handful of counts. This may stem from a read error, because a much larger clone lies one nucleotide away. The genes are TRBV2 and TRBJ2-1, with 10 bases aligning to TRBD2. This CDR3 comprises 16 residues. CDR1 and CDR2 (germline): SNHLY, FYNNEI. This chain's CDR3 is CASGEASRSGRNEQFF. DNA of the CDR3: TGTGCCAGCGGTGAAGCAAGCCGTAGCGGGAGGAATGAGCAGTTCTTC. The whole variable domain, filled in from reference TRBV2 and TRBJ2-1, reads EPEVTQTPSHQVTQMGQEVILRCVPISNHLYFYWYRQILGQKVEFLVSFYNNEISEKSEIFDDQFSVERPDGSNFTLKIRSTKLEDSAMYFCASGEASRSGRNEQFFGPGTRLTVL.

V gene TRBV29-1 combines with J gene TRBJ2-5; either TRBD1 or TRBD2 may fit D (6 bases each). The CDR3 contains 14 residues. The V gene's germline CDR1 is SQVTM and CDR2 ANQGSEA. V lost 7 bases and J lost 5, with 20 bases in between. CDR3 DNA: TGCAGCGCCTGGGGGGCCCTGGGCCGGGAGACCCAGTACTTC. It is translated as CSAWGALGRETQYF.